The 7 T cell receptor beta chains listed next were all sequenced from one sample in a study of response to subunit inactivated influenza vaccine. TCRdb redid the calling of the RT-PCR reads with MiXCR, one entry per CDR3 protein. The profile shows under 750,000 distinct CDR3 sequences, roughly 12% of them singletons. Sequencing used PBMCs from blood, obtained on the day of vaccination. These receptors all stem from a man aged 45-65 years who received an inactivated influenza vaccine.

This clonotype has a handful of counts. The chain links TRBV28 to TRBJ2-5; D not resolved. V was clipped by 3 bases and J by 1 base, with 9 bases between them. CDR1 MDHEN and CDR2 SYDVKM come from the germline V gene. The CDR3 covers 14 residues. The CDR3 region is CASSFWKTQETQYF. CDR3 sequence (DNA): TGTGCCAGCAGTTTTTGGAAGACCCAAGAGACCCAGTACTTC.

This clonotype has a count of ten or more. This chain connects TRBV5-4 to TRBJ1-1, with D possibly TRBD1 on 6 matching bases. V lost 3 bases and J lost 0, with 15 bases in between. The CDR3 runs to 16 residues. The germline V gene has CDR1 SGHNT and CDR2 YYREEE (reference sequence). In nucleotides, the CDR3 is TGTGCCAGCAGCTCACCCCAGGGGCGGATGAACACTGAAGCTTTCTTT. Its protein product is CASSSPQGRMNTEAFF.

This clonotype appeared many times. The J gene is TRBJ1-5, the V gene TRBV27; D is ambiguous. This CDR3 region has 13 residues. V was trimmed by 5 bases and J by 2 bases, leaving 7 bases between them. CDR1 and CDR2 (germline): MNHEY, SMNVEV (reference sequence). CDR3 in amino acids: CASSPLGNQPQHF. As DNA, the CDR3 is TGTGCCAGCAGTCCCCTGGGCAATCAGCCCCAGCATTTT.

The CDR3 nucleotides read TGTGCCAGCATTGCGGGAGGGGACAATGAGCAGTTCTTC. It specifies CASIAGGDNEQFF. The chain combines TRBV2 with TRBJ2-1; 9 nucleotides align to TRBD2. CDR3 size: 13 residues. Germline assignment: CDR1 SNHLY and CDR2 FYNNEI. The V segment lost 7 bases and the J segment 5 bases; nucleotides outside the gene matches: 3.

This clonotype was picked up a small number of times. This chain uses TRBV5-1 with TRBJ2-2, with D possibly called TRBD1 or TRBD2 (5 bases each). The CDR3 length is 17 residues. V was shortened by 4 bases and J by 2 bases, with 18 bases between the two germline ends. The germline CDR1 and CDR2 sequences are SGHRS and YFSETQ. As DNA, the CDR3 is TGCGCCAGCAGCCGGCTCAGGGCTAGCATCAACACCGGGGAGCTGTTTTTT. Protein product: CASSRLRASINTGELFF.

This chain connects TRBV4-2 to TRBJ2-7; D gene uncertain. Trimming took 0 bases from V and 6 from J, leaving 9 bases between them. In germline, CDR1 is LGHNA, CDR2 YNFKEQ. The CDR3 consists of 13 residues. The CDR3 nucleotides read TGTGCCAGCAGCCAAGATTTTAAGGGCGAGCAGTACTTC. Translating it yields CASSQDFKGEQYF.

This clonotype came up many times. The V call is TRBV27, the J call TRBJ2-1, with TRBD2 identical over 11 bases. This CDR3 spans 19 amino acids. Per germline, CDR1 MNHEY and CDR2 SMNVEV (reference sequence). J lost 0 bases, V lost 1 base, and 8 bases had no gene match. This CDR3 reads CASSLFGTSGASSYNEQFF. The DNA for the CDR3 is TGTGCCAGCAGTTTATTCGGGACTAGCGGAGCTAGCTCCTACAATGAGCAGTTCTTC.